The present T cell receptor (beta chain) was sequenced within a study of Graves' ophthalmopathy and Graves' hyperthyroidism. The authors amplified TCR beta CDR3 regions from RNA transcripts. The library came from an HTBI-primed first-round RT-PCR and a second-round multiplex PCR. TCRdb processed the multiplex PCR reads anew with MiXCR; each CDR3 protein has one entry. Of approximately 700,000 distinct CDR3 sequences detected, over 40% appear once; the ten largest clones hold about 3.3%. Study results and limitations: A 13-signature model separated ophthalmopathy from stable hyperthyroidism, 85% to 90% sensitivity, 65% to 82% specificity.

This clonotype was detected many times. What it binds is unknown. Other autoimmune diseases, uncontrolled infections, pregnancy or lactation led to the exclusion of patients. PBMCs were density-gradient isolated from approximately 9.8 ml fresh blood. Specimen: peripheral blood. The source of this sequence is an adult man with Graves' ophthalmopathy.

The CDR3 sequence is CATSRDLSGGEKLFF. In DNA form, the CDR3 reads TGTGCCACCAGCAGAGATCTGTCGGGGGGGGAAAAACTGTTTTTT. V gene TRBV15 combines with J gene TRBJ1-4, with a possible D match to TRBD1 (5 bases). CDR3 length: 15 amino acids. The V gene lost 0 bases and the J gene lost 8 bases, with 13 bases spanning the gap. The germline V gene encodes CDR1 LNHNV and CDR2 YYDKDF (reference sequence).